A selection of T cell receptor beta chains follows, all from one sample in a study of cytomegalovirus exposure and HLA in healthy donors. TCRdb's table, derived via immunoSEQ multiplex PCR, lists solely in-frame clones and lacks some. The table has 140,000 to 150,000 clones, 75% seen once. Sample: PBMCs. Receptors were obtained from a young man in good health and CMV-seronegative. Each CDR3 is given with its conserved first and last residue. Fields, in order: V gene, clone size, CDR3 length, J gene, D gene, CDR3 DNA, CDR3 protein. A D gene is named only where the DNA matches it firmly. Not all rows give a size; the values are once, few, many and, for expanded clones, a class.

V: TRBV10-3; size: .; length: 15; J: TRBJ1-1; D: .; DNA: TGTGCCATCAGTGAGGAGGCAGGGTCGGGCACTGAAGCTTTCTTT; CDR3: CAISEEAGSGTEAFF
V: TRBV28; size: few; length: 17; J: TRBJ2-2; D: TRBD2; DNA: TGTGCCAGCAAGTCAGGGGCGGGAGGGCCCGGCACCGGGGAGCTGTTTTTT; CDR3: CASKSGAGGPGTGELFF
V: TRBV27; size: .; length: 16; J: TRBJ1-4; D: TRBD1; DNA: TGTGCCAGCAGTTTGACAGGGGGTGGGCGGAGTGAAAAACTGTTTTTT; CDR3: CASSLTGGGRSEKLFF
V: TRBV5-1; size: .; length: 15; J: TRBJ2-1; D: .; DNA: TGCGCCAGCAGCTTCTTTGACCCTACTAACAATGAGCAGTTCTTC; CDR3: CASSFFDPTNNEQFF
V: TRBV5-1; size: .; length: 14; J: TRBJ2-5; D: .; DNA: TGCGCCAGCAGCCCACCAGGACAGCAAGAGACCCAGTACTTC; CDR3: CASSPPGQQETQYF
V: TRBV28; size: few; length: 13; J: TRBJ2-7; D: .; DNA: TGTGCCAGCAGTTCCGGGACAACAGCCGAGCAGTACTTC; CDR3: CASSSGTTAEQYF
V: TRBV28; size: once; length: 17; J: TRBJ1-2; D: TRBD1; DNA: TGTGCCAGCAGTTTATCGGGACAGGGGGCGGGTAACTATGGCTACACCTTC; CDR3: CASSLSGQGAGNYGYTF
V: TRBV18; size: .; length: 13; J: TRBJ2-1; D: .; DNA: TGTGCCAGCTCACCACCCGCCAGGGGTGAGCAGTTCTTC; CDR3: CASSPPARGEQFF
V: TRBV11-2; size: .; length: 15; J: TRBJ2-7; D: .; DNA: TGTGCCAGCAGCTTAGGTAGCAGAACCCCCTACGAGCAGTACTTC; CDR3: CASSLGSRTPYEQYF
V: TRBV6-6; size: few; length: 16; J: TRBJ1-1; D: .; DNA: TGTGCCAGCAGCTCGGGACCCGGGAGGGGAACGGCTGAAGCTTTCTTT; CDR3: CASSSGPGRGTAEAFF
V: TRBV6-1; size: .; length: 16; J: TRBJ2-2; D: .; DNA: TGTGCCAGCAGTGTTCTAGAACTCCCGAACACCGGGGAGCTGTTTTTT; CDR3: CASSVLELPNTGELFF
V: TRBV14; size: .; length: 13; J: TRBJ1-3; D: .; DNA: TGTGCCAGCAGCCAAGATCCAGGAAACACCATATATTTT; CDR3: CASSQDPGNTIYF
V: TRBV5-1; size: once; length: 14; J: TRBJ1-3; D: TRBD1; DNA: TGCGCCAGCAGCCCGGACAGGTCTGGAAACACCATATATTTT; CDR3: CASSPDRSGNTIYF
V: TRBV10-1; size: .; length: 14; J: TRBJ1-4; D: .; DNA: TGCGCCAGCAGTGAGTCGGGCAGTAATGAAAAACTGTTTTTT; CDR3: CASSESGSNEKLFF
V: TRBV25-1; size: .; length: 15; J: TRBJ1-6; D: TRBD1; DNA: TGTGCCAGCAGTGTTTCCCGGGACAGCAATTCACCCCTCCACTTT; CDR3: CASSVSRDSNSPLHF
V: TRBV7-9; size: .; length: 12; J: TRBJ2-7; D: .; DNA: TGTGCCAGCAGCTTGCGGTCCTACGAGCAGTACTTC; CDR3: CASSLRSYEQYF
V: TRBV6-5; size: .; length: 16; J: TRBJ2-5; D: .; DNA: TGTGCCAGCAGTTACTCCCTTCGGTCGATACAAGAGACCCAGTACTTC; CDR3: CASSYSLRSIQETQYF
V: TRBV9; size: few; length: 14; J: TRBJ2-7; D: TRBD2; DNA: TGTGCCAGCAGCGTAGACGGGGGGTACGACGAGCAGTACTTC; CDR3: CASSVDGGYDEQYF
V: TRBV5-6; size: few; length: 14; J: TRBJ2-3; D: .; DNA: TGTGCCAGCAGCTTACGACAGACCACAGATACGCAGTATTTT; CDR3: CASSLRQTTDTQYF
V: TRBV7-3; size: .; length: 13; J: TRBJ2-1; D: TRBD2; DNA: TGTGCCAGCAGCTTGGGACTAGCGGCTGAGCAGTTCTTC; CDR3: CASSLGLAAEQFF
V: TRBV7-2; size: .; length: 13; J: TRBJ2-7; D: .; DNA: TGTGCCAGCAGCTTAGCGCGGAGGGACGAGCAGTACTTC; CDR3: CASSLARRDEQYF
V: TRBV28; size: few; length: 13; J: TRBJ2-3; D: .; DNA: TGTGCCAGCCGCGGGCCTAGCACAGATACGCAGTATTTT; CDR3: CASRGPSTDTQYF
V: TRBV2; size: .; length: 15; J: TRBJ2-3; D: TRBD1; DNA: TGTGCCAGCCTCCGGGACAGGGTGAACACAGATACGCAGTATTTT; CDR3: CASLRDRVNTDTQYF
V: TRBV6-4; size: .; length: 14; J: TRBJ1-1; D: .; DNA: TGTGCCAGCAGTGACGGGCCGATGAACACTGAAGCTTTCTTT; CDR3: CASSDGPMNTEAFF
V: TRBV10-1; size: few; length: 14; J: TRBJ2-6; D: .; DNA: TGCGCCAGCAGTGGAGGTATGGGGGCCAACGTCCTGACTTTC; CDR3: CASSGGMGANVLTF
V: TRBV19; size: .; length: 14; J: TRBJ1-4; D: .; DNA: TGTGCCAGTAGTATGTCTGGGAGAAATGAAAAACTGTTTTTT; CDR3: CASSMSGRNEKLFF
V: TRBV6-5; size: .; length: 14; J: TRBJ1-1; D: .; DNA: TGTGCCAGCAGTACCTCAGGGATGAACACTGAAGCTTTCTTT; CDR3: CASSTSGMNTEAFF
V: TRBV13; size: .; length: 15; J: TRBJ1-1; D: TRBD1; DNA: TGTGCCAGCAGCCCTAAACGACAGGGAAACACTGAAGCTTTCTTT; CDR3: CASSPKRQGNTEAFF
V: TRBV25-1; size: .; length: 13; J: TRBJ1-6; D: .; DNA: TGTGCCAGCACCCGGGGATGGAATTCACCCCTCCACTTT; CDR3: CASTRGWNSPLHF
V: TRBV18; size: .; length: 18; J: TRBJ1-1; D: TRBD1; DNA: TGTGCCAGCTCATCAAGACGTCCCGGGACAGGGGAGAACACTGAAGCTTTCTTT; CDR3: CASSSRRPGTGENTEAFF
V: TRBV5-4; size: .; length: 15; J: TRBJ2-4; D: TRBD1; DNA: TGTGCCAGCAGCCATCCCGGGACAGGTCTAAACATTCAGTACTTC; CDR3: CASSHPGTGLNIQYF
V: TRBV28; size: .; length: 13; J: TRBJ1-5; D: .; DNA: TGTGCCAGCAGTTTAATGGGAGATCAGCCCCAGCATTTT; CDR3: CASSLMGDQPQHF
V: TRBV27; size: .; length: 17; J: TRBJ2-1; D: TRBD2; DNA: TGTGCCAGCAGTTTATCGAGGGGACTAGCGGGAATGGATGAGCAGTTCTTC; CDR3: CASSLSRGLAGMDEQFF
V: TRBV28; size: .; length: 14; J: TRBJ2-1; D: TRBD2; DNA: TGTGCCAGCAGATTAGCGGGAACCTACAATGAGCAGTTCTTC; CDR3: CASRLAGTYNEQFF
V: TRBV7-6; size: .; length: 14; J: TRBJ2-7; D: TRBD2; DNA: TGTGCCAGCAGCTTAGCAGCGGGGGCGTACGAGCAGTACTTC; CDR3: CASSLAAGAYEQYF
V: TRBV7-7; size: few; length: 15; J: TRBJ2-1; D: TRBD1; DNA: TGTGCTAGCAGCAATCGACAGGGGGGGTACAATGAGCAGTTCTTC; CDR3: CASSNRQGGYNEQFF
V: TRBV5-6; size: .; length: 16; J: TRBJ2-5; D: .; DNA: TGTGCCAGCAGCTATATCAAGGGGCCAAGGCAAGAGACCCAGTACTTC; CDR3: CASSYIKGPRQETQYF
V: TRBV6-4; size: .; length: 13; J: TRBJ1-2; D: .; DNA: TGTGCCAGCAGTCCCGAGGGATTAAGTGGCTACACCTTC; CDR3: CASSPEGLSGYTF
V: TRBV2; size: .; length: 17; J: TRBJ2-5; D: TRBD2; DNA: TGTGCCAGCAGTGAGGGGCGGGGCCGCCAGGGAGGGGAGACCCAGTACTTC; CDR3: CASSEGRGRQGGETQYF
V: TRBV7-7; size: once; length: 16; J: TRBJ2-5; D: TRBD1; DNA: TGTGCCAGCAGTCGGGCCTTCGGGCAGGGGGCAGAGACCCAGTACTTC; CDR3: CASSRAFGQGAETQYF
V: TRBV19; size: .; length: 13; J: TRBJ2-5; D: TRBD2; DNA: TGTGCCAGTAGTATAGCGGGAGGGGAGACCCAGTACTTC; CDR3: CASSIAGGETQYF
V: TRBV19; size: .; length: 17; J: TRBJ2-2; D: .; DNA: TGTGCCAGTAGTTACCGGGAGATACTATGGGGCACCGGGGAGCTGTTTTTT; CDR3: CASSYREILWGTGELFF
V: TRBV12-5; size: .; length: 14; J: TRBJ1-2; D: TRBD1; DNA: TGTGCTAGTGGTGCGACAGGGACAACCGGGGGCTACACCTTC; CDR3: CASGATGTTGGYTF